One sample yielded the 23 T cell receptor beta chains listed below, sequenced in a study of blood T cell dynamics during melanoma immunotherapy (dated by TCRdb to the early 2020s). This specimen's time point label, interpreted: week 3, after first cycle of checkpoint inhibitor. Receptors were amplified or captured by the immunoSEQ multiplex PCR assay. This immuneACCESS table, as held by TCRdb, lists in-frame sequences with V and J called but not all clones. Of the missing ones, under half trace to an unresolved V gene in checked studies; the others have no known cause. The sample table records about 28,000 clones; over 80% of these occur just once. The ten largest make up 10% of the sample. Source: blood, taken from a patient treated with checkpoint blockade. The receptors shown here come from a human donor with melanoma.

This clone was seen a handful of times. This chain uses TRBV19 with TRBJ2-2; 7 nucleotides line up with TRBD1. This CDR3 is 14 amino acids long. The junction had 3 bases not matched to a gene; V was cut back by 5 bases and J by 3 bases. Looked up from germline, CDR1 is LNHDA and CDR2 is SQIVND (reference sequence). The CDR3, as DNA: TGTGCCAGTAGTCTAGGACAGGACACCGGGGAGCTGTTTTTT. Translated, it gives CASSLGQDTGELFF.

The gene calls are TRBV5-6 and TRBJ2-3; D perhaps matches TRBD1 (6 bases). The CDR3 has 13 residues. The V end was cut by 4 bases, the J end by 5 bases, with 11 bases between. Germline CDR1 SGHDT, CDR2 YYEEEE. The CDR3 DNA is TGTGCCAGCAGCCTAAAAGGGGGAGATACGCAGTATTTT. Translation gives CASSLKGGDTQYF.

This rearrangement joins TRBV5-1 to TRBJ2-7; D is perhaps TRBD2 (5 bases). Trimming took 6 bases from V and 2 from J, leaving 12 bases between them. The CDR3 loop spans 13 amino acids. Germline assignment: CDR1 SGHRS and CDR2 YFSETQ. The CDR3 DNA reads TGCGCCAGCAACGGAGACTACGCCTACGAGCAGTACTTC. Translated: CASNGDYAYEQYF. Full variable domain (outside the CDR3, taken from reference TRBV5-1 and TRBJ2-7): KAGVTQTPRYLIKTRGQQVTLSCSPISGHRSVSWYQQTPGQGLQFLFEYFSETQRNKGNFPGRFSGRQFSNSRSEMNVSTLELGDSALYLCASNGDYAYEQYFGPGTRLTVT.

The J gene is TRBJ2-7, the V gene TRBV6-5; D might be TRBD1 or TRBD2, each matching 5 bases. The V end lost 5 bases, the J end lost 7 bases, and 15 bases lay between the germline ends. The CDR3 extends over 13 amino acids. Germline V gene lookup returns CDR1 MNHEY and CDR2 SVGAGI. The CDR3 sequence is CASSSPGTGEQYF. In nucleotides, the CDR3 is TGTGCCAGCAGTAGTCCGGGGACGGGGGAGCAGTACTTC.

This chain joins TRBV11-1 and TRBJ1-2, with D unresolved. Trimming pared 6 bases from V and 0 bases from J, leaving 14 bases between. The CDR3 spans 15 residues. Germline V lookup: CDR1 SGHAT, CDR2 FQDESV (reference sequence). CDR3 DNA sequence: TGTGCCAGCAGTCAAGACTCGGGAGCTAACTATGGCTACACCTTC. It encodes CASSQDSGANYGYTF.

This clone was found a few times. V usage is TRBV28 and J usage is TRBJ2-7; possibly TRBD1 for D (6 bases). V was trimmed by 6 bases and J by 0 bases, leaving 15 bases between them. The CDR3 runs to 15 residues. CDR1 MDHEN and CDR2 SYDVKM come from the germline V gene. The CDR3, as DNA: TGTGCCAGCAGAGTCCGGGACAAGAGCTCCTACGAGCAGTACTTC. Translation: CASRVRDKSSYEQYF.

This chain uses TRBV29-1 with TRBJ2-7; 8 bases agree with TRBD1. CDR1 is SQVTM, CDR2 ANQGSEA, per germline. After removal of 4 bases from V and 2 bases from J, the junction contained 1 base not matched to a gene. This CDR3 is 12 amino acids long. CDR3 nucleotide sequence: TGCAGCGTTGCCAGGGGGCCCTACGAGCAGTACTTC. This sequence encodes CSVARGPYEQYF.

The J gene is TRBJ2-5, the V gene TRBV2, with no clear D. Germline-derived CDR1 and CDR2 are SNHLY and FYNNEI. The CDR3 covers 12 residues. The ends were cut back, 7 bases at V and 4 bases at J, with 10 bases in the middle. Here the CDR3 DNA reads TGTGCCAGCACCCCGCCCAGAGAGACCCAGTACTTC. Its translation is CASTPPRETQYF.

V is TRBV7-6 and J is TRBJ2-3, with 8 bases fitting TRBD2. The CDR3 extends over 17 amino acids. CDR1 and CDR2 (germline): SGHVS, FNYEAQ. V lost 5 bases to trimming and J lost 0 bases; unmatched junction nucleotides: 10. The chain's CDR3 is CASSPVTSGVSTDTQYF. DNA for the CDR3: TGTGCCAGCAGCCCCGTCACTAGCGGCGTTAGCACAGATACGCAGTATTTT.

V gene TRBV9 combines with J gene TRBJ2-2; 12 bases align to TRBD2. This CDR3 contains 17 residues. V lost 0 bases to trimming and J lost 2 bases; unmatched junction nucleotides: 2. CDR1 and CDR2 (germline): SGDLS, YYNGEE. Here the CDR3 DNA reads TGTGCCAGCAGCGTAGCTAGCGGGGGGGCCAACACCGGGGAGCTGTTTTTT. As protein: CASSVASGGANTGELFF. The full variable domain, with the rest looked up from reference TRBV9 and TRBJ2-2, is DSGVTQTPKHLITATGQRVTLRCSPRSGDLSVYWYQQSLDQGLQFLIQYYNGEERAKGNILERFSAQQFPDLHSELNLSSLELGDSALYFCASSVASGGANTGELFFGEGSRLTVL.

The chain recombines TRBV7-9 with TRBJ2-1; D unclear. With 1 base removed from V and 1 base from J, the gap between germline ends came to 11 bases. CDR1 and CDR2 (germline): SEHNR, FQNEAQ (reference sequence). There are 16 residues in the CDR3. CDR3 coding DNA: TGTGCCAGCAGCTTAGTCGTTGCAGGTTCCTACAATGAGCAGTTCTTC. Residues: CASSLVVAGSYNEQFF.

The chain is built from TRBV27 and TRBJ1-2, with 7 bases aligning to TRBD1. After removal of 9 bases from V and 3 bases from J, the junction contained 10 bases not matched to a gene. CDR3 size: 14 residues. CDR1 and CDR2 (germline): MNHEY, SMNVEV (reference sequence). CDR3 bases: TGTGCCAGTTGCAGACAGGGAGAGGACTATGGCTACACCTTC. Protein product: CASCRQGEDYGYTF.

The chain employs TRBV19 and TRBJ2-5; TRBD1 aligns across 7 bases. Trimming took 5 bases from V and 3 from J; bases not matched to a gene: 9. The CDR3 is 15 amino acids. Germline values: CDR1 LNHDA, CDR2 SQIVND (reference sequence). DNA for the CDR3: TGTGCCAGTAGTCCAGGGGGAGTAGGAAAAGAGACCCAGTACTTC. Its translation is CASSPGGVGKETQYF.

J is TRBJ2-7 and V is TRBV7-9, with D maybe TRBD1 (6 bases). V lost 1 base to trimming and J lost 5 bases, with 15 bases between them. This CDR3 region has 15 residues. Germline V gives CDR1 SEHNR, CDR2 FQNEAQ (reference sequence). Written as DNA, the CDR3 is TGTGCCAGCAGCTTAGATTTACAGGGAGAGGACGAGCAGTACTTC. Its protein product is CASSLDLQGEDEQYF.

This sequence joins TRBV2 and TRBJ1-2; the D gene is possibly TRBD1 (5 bases). CDR1 and CDR2 (germline): SNHLY, FYNNEI. The CDR3 is 14 residues long. V gave up 3 bases and J gave up 7 bases, with 15 bases separating them. The CDR3 DNA sequence: TGTGCCAGCAGTGATGAGTTAGGGGCCGGTGGCTACACCTTC. Translated: CASSDELGAGGYTF.

The genes are TRBV19 and TRBJ2-3; 9 positions match TRBD1. Trimming removed 4 bases from V and 5 bases from J; junction bases left unmatched: 7. This CDR3 is built from 15 residues. CDR1 and CDR2 (germline): LNHDA, SQIVND (reference sequence). The CDR3 nucleotides are TGTGCCAGTAGTAGGGACAGGGTATCCGGAGATACGCAGTATTTT. Protein: CASSRDRVSGDTQYF.

The chain carries TRBV27 and TRBJ2-7, with a possible D match to TRBD2 (6 bases). This CDR3 region has 14 residues. With 2 bases removed from V and 3 bases from J, the gap between germline ends came to 11 bases. Germline assignment: CDR1 MNHEY and CDR2 SMNVEV (reference sequence). The DNA for the CDR3 is TGTGCCAGCAGTTTACAGATGGGGGGCTACGAGCAGTACTTC. Translating gives CASSLQMGGYEQYF.

This chain links TRBV6-5 with TRBJ2-3, with a possible D match to TRBD2 (5 bases). Germline CDR1 is MNHEY and CDR2 is SVGAGI. Trimming shortened V by 1 base and J by 4 bases, and 12 bases separated the two germline ends. The CDR3 has 15 amino acids. The CDR3 region is CASSYFPGVADTQYF. The CDR3 DNA is TGTGCCAGCAGTTACTTCCCCGGGGTGGCAGATACGCAGTATTTT.

The CDR3 DNA reads as TGTGCCCATACGGCCTCGATGAACACTGAAGCTTTCTTT. Its translation is CAHTASMNTEAFF. The gene calls are TRBV30 and TRBJ1-1; D is unresolved. CDR1 is GTSNPN, CDR2 SVGIG, per germline (reference sequence). Trimming removed 8 bases at V and 0 bases at J, with 13 bases between. The CDR3 sequence is 13 residues long.

J is TRBJ2-2 and V is TRBV12-5; 8 bases match TRBD2. Trimming removed 0 bases from V and 1 base from J; junction bases left unmatched: 7. This CDR3 contains 18 residues. Germline-derived CDR1 and CDR2 are LGHNT and FRNRAP. The DNA of the CDR3 is TGTGCTAGTGGTTTGGTTCTAGGGCTAGCGGGGAACACCGGGGAGCTGTTTTTT. Translation: CASGLVLGLAGNTGELFF. The full variable domain, in which reference TRBV12-5 and TRBJ2-2 provide the parts outside the CDR3, is DARVTQTPRHKVTEMGQEVTMRCQPILGHNTVFWYRQTMMQGLELLAYFRNRAPLDDSGMPKDRFSAEMPDATLATLKIQPSEPRDSAVYFCASGLVLGLAGNTGELFFGEGSRLTVL.

J is TRBJ2-7 and V is TRBV28, with a tentative D call TRBD1 (6 bases). In germline, CDR1 is MDHEN, CDR2 SYDVKM. The CDR3 contains 14 residues. Trimming pared 5 bases from V and 5 bases from J, leaving 16 bases between. CDR3 sequence: CASSPRDNRNEQYF. The CDR3 nucleotides are TGTGCCAGCAGTCCCCGGGACAACCGGAACGAGCAGTACTTC.

This rearrangement joins TRBV5-4 to TRBJ1-2; D is perhaps TRBD1 (5 bases). The CDR3 has 15 amino acids. Looked up from germline, CDR1 is SGHNT and CDR2 is YYREEE (reference sequence). Trimming cost V 0 bases and J 3 bases, with 12 bases left between them. DNA of the CDR3: TGTGCCAGCAGCTTGGGATTTCAGGGAGACTATGGCTACACCTTC. It codes for CASSLGFQGDYGYTF.

This clone was picked up one time. The chain carries TRBV28 and TRBJ2-1; possibly TRBD1 or TRBD2 for D (5 bases each). V shed 6 bases and J shed 7 bases, with 19 bases lying between them. CDR1 and CDR2 (germline): MDHEN, SYDVKM. The CDR3 runs 15 residues. CDR3 in amino acids: CASSLDLSGPNEQFF. The CDR3 bases are TGTGCCAGCAGCCTGGATCTGTCGGGGCCTAATGAGCAGTTCTTC.